This T cell receptor (beta chain) comes out of a study of blood T cell repertoires in COVID-19. At the level of the study: Nucleic acid was either cDNA or gDNA, and it came from T cells, B-cell-depleted T cells, or PBMCs.

Source study methods: Nucleated cell counts were estimated from reference gene primer amplification. Profiled with immunoSEQ multiplex PCR; TCRdb holds only in-frame clones, not every one. V, J and clone size reflect that table, while D and trimming were determined from the DNA. The table has approximately 60,000 clones, approximately 83% seen once. This CDR3 has 14 amino acids. Trimming removed 6 bases from V and 4 bases from J; junction bases left unmatched: 6. CDR1 and CDR2 from the germline V gene are LNHDA and SQIVND (reference sequence). The rearrangement joins TRBV19 to TRBJ1-5; 7 bases are a match to TRBD1. The TCR was taken from a woman older than 75 with acute or convalescent COVID-19. Material for sequencing was peripheral blood. CDR3 amino acids: CASRLTGRNQPQHF. The CDR3 region has the DNA TGTGCCAGTAGGTTGACAGGGCGGAATCAGCCCCAGCATTTT.